The 29 T cell receptor beta chains below were found in one sample sequenced in a study of T cell responses to AZD1222 COVID-19 vaccine. Repertoires were generated with immunoSEQ multiplex PCR, while TCRdb's copy carries only in-frame clones and drops some. Of approximately 92,000 clones listed, 70% to 90% are singletons. The sequenced sample was peripheral blood, obtained on day 0 of AZD1222 vaccination. These receptors originate from an adult in good health.

The chain uses TRBV3-1 (or the pseudogene TRBV3-2) and TRBJ2-3; 7 bases fit TRBD1. Germline V gene data show CDR1 as LGHDT and CDR2 as YNNKEL (reference sequence). V lost 5 bases and J lost 3; bases outside the gene matches: 11. The CDR3 is 16 amino acids. CDR3 DNA sequence: TGTGCCAGCAGCTACCACAGGGGTGTTCAAACAGATACGCAGTATTTT. This translates into CASSYHRGVQTDTQYF.

The chain uses TRBV19 and TRBJ2-5; maybe TRBD2 (7 bases). CDR3 length: 15 residues. Germline CDR1 and CDR2: LNHDA and SQIVND (reference sequence). Trimming shortened V by 9 bases and J by 3 bases, and 20 bases separated the two germline ends. This chain's CDR3 is CASHRSGGSKETQYF. For the CDR3, the DNA is TGTGCCAGCCACCGTTCGGGGGGCTCGAAAGAGACCCAGTACTTC.

V usage is TRBV30 and J usage is TRBJ1-2; TRBD1 might be the D (5 bases). The CDR3 length is 14 residues. Trimming pared 3 bases from V and 4 bases from J, leaving 15 bases between. Germline CDR1 is GTSNPN and CDR2 is SVGIG (reference sequence). This CDR3 is CAWSGADRGYGYTF. The CDR3 DNA reads TGTGCCTGGAGCGGGGCCGATAGGGGCTATGGCTACACCTTC.

V gene TRBV4-1 combines with J gene TRBJ2-1; 7 bases agree with TRBD2. Germline V gene sequence: CDR1 MGHRA, CDR2 YSYEKL. The CDR3 is made up of 16 amino acids. V was pared by 3 bases and J by 0 bases, with 5 bases of the junction left unmatched. The CDR3 DNA is TGCGCCAGCAGCCATGCTAGCGGTGACTCCTACAATGAGCAGTTCTTC. This encodes CASSHASGDSYNEQFF.

This chain links TRBV18 with TRBJ1-1, with D hard to call. CDR1 is KGHSH and CDR2 is LQKENI in the germline V gene. With 0 bases removed from V and 0 bases from J, the gap between germline ends came to 8 bases. The CDR3 length is 15 residues. CDR3 protein: CASSPPSIMNTEAFF. CDR3 nucleotide sequence: TGTGCCAGCTCACCACCCTCCATCATGAACACTGAAGCTTTCTTT.

The chain combines TRBV4-1 with TRBJ1-1; 8 nucleotides line up with TRBD1. The V segment lost 3 bases and the J segment 0 bases; nucleotides outside the gene matches: 3. This CDR3 has 15 residues. From germline, CDR1 is MGHRA and CDR2 YSYEKL. The CDR3 DNA sequence: TGCGCCAGCAGCCATGGACAGGGCTTGAACACTGAAGCTTTCTTT. It is translated as CASSHGQGLNTEAFF.

This rearrangement joins TRBV3-1 (or the pseudogene TRBV3-2) to TRBJ1-2; 10 nucleotides agree with TRBD1. Germline CDR1 LGHDT, CDR2 YNNKEL (reference sequence). This CDR3 spans 15 amino acids. Trimming cost V 4 bases and J 3 bases; bases outside gene matches: 5. CDR3: CASSPGQGRDYGYTF. The CDR3, as DNA: TGTGCCAGCAGCCCGGGACAGGGGAGGGACTATGGCTACACCTTC.

The CDR3 here is CASIAGALATLGGANVLTF. The DNA of the CDR3 is TGTGCCAGTATTGCGGGGGCTTTGGCTACCCTGGGGGGGGCCAACGTCCTGACTTTC. The chain couples TRBV19 to TRBJ2-6, with D tentatively TRBD2 (7 bases). The CDR3 length is 19 residues. Germline V gene lookup returns CDR1 LNHDA and CDR2 SQIVND (reference sequence). The germline V and J ends were trimmed by 7 bases and 4 bases, with 26 bases remaining between them. Based on the CDR3 plus reference TRBV19 and TRBJ2-6, the full variable domain is DGGITQSPKYLFRKEGQNVTLSCEQNLNHDAMYWYRQDPGQGLRLIYYSQIVNDFQKGDIAEGYSVSREKKESFPLTVTSAQKNPTAFYLCASIAGALATLGGANVLTFGAGSRLTVL.

This chain's CDR3 is CASGQVINYGYTF. CDR3 DNA: TGTGCCAGTGGACAGGTTATTAACTATGGCTACACCTTC. The V call is TRBV12-3 or TRBV12-4, the J call TRBJ1-2, with 7 bases fitting TRBD1. V was pared by 9 bases and J by 1 base, with 5 bases of the junction left unmatched. The CDR3 has 13 residues.

The chain is built from TRBV10-1 and TRBJ1-3; D gene uncertain. The CDR3 is made up of 14 amino acids. V lost 7 bases, J lost 0 bases, and 10 bases lay in between. CDR1 is WNHNN, CDR2 SYGVQD, per germline (reference sequence). DNA of the CDR3: TGCGCCAGCATTCGTTCGGTCTCTGGAAACACCATATATTTT. It specifies CASIRSVSGNTIYF.

The chain couples TRBV2 to TRBJ2-7, with a possible D match to TRBD2 (7 bases). V was trimmed by 6 bases and J by 2 bases, leaving 17 bases between them. Germline V gene sequence: CDR1 SNHLY, CDR2 FYNNEI. This CDR3 spans 15 amino acids. The chain's CDR3 is CASSQGGGTPYEQYF. The CDR3 region has the DNA TGTGCCAGCAGCCAAGGGGGGGGCACGCCCTACGAGCAGTACTTC.

V gene TRBV10-3 combines with J gene TRBJ1-2; D gene ambiguous. This CDR3 has 15 residues. Trimming removed 0 bases at V and 0 bases at J, with 8 bases between. Germline lookup yields CDR1 ENHRY and CDR2 SYGVKD. CDR3 nucleotides: TGTGCCATCAGTGAGTCGGGGAGTCCTAACTATGGCTACACCTTC. It translates to CAISESGSPNYGYTF.

This clone was observed once. This chain uses TRBV6-5 with TRBJ2-5; 7 nucleotides line up with TRBD1. After removal of 6 bases from V and 2 bases from J, the junction contained 6 bases not matched to a gene. The germline gives CDR1 MNHEY, CDR2 SVGAGI. CDR3 length: 14 residues. This CDR3 is CASRGTVRQETQYF. DNA of the CDR3: TGTGCCAGCAGGGGGACAGTAAGACAAGAGACCCAGTACTTC.

The chain uses TRBV4-1 and TRBJ1-2, with D possibly being TRBD1 (5 bases). This CDR3 region has 13 residues. Looked up from germline, CDR1 is MGHRA and CDR2 is YSYEKL. V shed 1 base and J shed 7 bases, with 10 bases lying between them. Written as DNA, the CDR3 is TGCGCCAGCAGCCAAGTCGGGGGAGCTGGCTACACCTTC. Its translation is CASSQVGGAGYTF.

V is TRBV23-1 and J is TRBJ2-1; 13 nucleotides align to TRBD2. TRBV23-1 is marked as an open reading frame, function uncertain. This CDR3 comprises 16 residues. J was trimmed by 5 bases and V by 4 bases; bases with no gene match: 5. The CDR3 DNA reads TGCGCCAGCAGTCCAGAACTAGCGGGGGGGAACAATGAGCAGTTCTTC. Translated: CASSPELAGGNNEQFF.

This clone appeared a single time. The V and J genes are TRBV12-5 and TRBJ1-1; D may be TRBD1 (5 bases). V shed 4 bases and J shed 5 bases, with 17 bases lying between them. The CDR3 totals 15 residues. In germline, CDR1 is LGHNT, CDR2 FRNRAP. The CDR3 DNA reads as TGTGCTAGTGGTTCAAGCCAGGGAACGGGGACTGAAGCTTTCTTT. Translated: CASGSSQGTGTEAFF. Complete variable domain (other parts from reference TRBV12-5 and TRBJ1-1): DARVTQTPRHKVTEMGQEVTMRCQPILGHNTVFWYRQTMMQGLELLAYFRNRAPLDDSGMPKDRFSAEMPDATLATLKIQPSEPRDSAVYFCASGSSQGTGTEAFFGQGTRLTVV.

The chain has TRBV7-9 and TRBJ2-7, with a possible D match to TRBD2 (6 bases). Germline V gene data show CDR1 as SEHNR and CDR2 as FQNEAQ (reference sequence). The CDR3 runs 14 residues. V was trimmed by 5 bases and J by 1 base, leaving 12 bases between them. Here the CDR3 DNA reads TGTGCCAGCAGCCCTCGGGACTTATCCTACGAGCAGTACGTC. This gives the protein CASSPRDLSYEQYV.

The gene calls are TRBV7-8 and TRBJ1-1; D unresolved. This CDR3 is built from 13 residues. In germline, CDR1 is SGHVS, CDR2 FQNEAQ. V dropped 3 bases and J dropped 3 bases, with 8 bases sitting between them. The chain's CDR3 is CASSFRLDTEAFF. For the CDR3, the DNA is TGTGCCAGCAGCTTTCGTTTGGACACTGAAGCTTTCTTT.

The chain uses TRBV4-3 and TRBJ2-7; no clear D. Germline CDR1 is LGHNA and CDR2 is YSLEER. The V end lost 0 bases, the J end lost 9 bases, and 15 bases lay between the germline ends. The CDR3 spans 14 residues. CDR3 region: CASSQEMVPGRQYF. The CDR3 coding sequence is TGCGCCAGCAGCCAAGAAATGGTACCTGGCAGGCAGTACTTC.

The chain links TRBV5-6 to TRBJ1-1; the D gene is possibly TRBD1 (5 bases). Looked up from germline, CDR1 is SGHDT and CDR2 is YYEEEE. This CDR3 spans 13 amino acids. Trimming shortened V by 0 bases and J by 4 bases, and 7 bases separated the two germline ends. The DNA for the CDR3 is TGTGCCAGCAGCTTGGGGGGCCCCACTGAAGCTTTCTTT. Its translation is CASSLGGPTEAFF.

The chain joins TRBV2 to TRBJ1-3; a weak D match, TRBD1 (6 bases). Germline CDR1 is SNHLY and CDR2 is FYNNEI. The CDR3 covers 15 residues. V lost 5 bases and J 2 bases, leaving 13 bases between the germline ends. The CDR3 sequence: CASSSEGGTGNTIYF. The CDR3 nucleotides read TGTGCCAGCAGTTCCGAAGGGGGGACTGGAAACACCATATATTTT.

J is TRBJ1-2 and V is TRBV15; perhaps TRBD1 as D (5 bases). In germline, CDR1 is LNHNV, CDR2 YYDKDF (reference sequence). Trimming removed 2 bases from V and 1 base from J, with 11 bases in between. This CDR3 comprises 15 residues. The CDR3 DNA is TGTGCCACCAGCAGACAGACAGAGGTTAACTATGGCTACACCTTC. Amino acids: CATSRQTEVNYGYTF.

CDR3 bases: TGTGCCAGCAGCGTTGACCCGGACAGGGTGGGCTATGGCTACACCTTC. Its translation is CASSVDPDRVGYGYTF. V usage is TRBV9 and J usage is TRBJ1-2, with TRBD1 identical over 8 bases. This CDR3 is built from 16 residues. Germline V gene lookup returns CDR1 SGDLS and CDR2 YYNGEE. Unmatched junction bases numbered 10, after V lost 2 bases and J lost 4 bases.

The CDR3 DNA is TGTGCCTGGAGTATGGGGTGGACTAATGAAAAACTGTTTTTT. It translates to CAWSMGWTNEKLFF. The chain combines TRBV30 with TRBJ1-4, with unresolved D. From germline, CDR1 is GTSNPN and CDR2 SVGIG (reference sequence). V was shortened by 2 bases and J by 2 bases, with 9 bases between the two germline ends. The CDR3 consists of 14 residues.

The chain combines TRBV7-2 with TRBJ1-5; D is undetermined. Germline V lookup: CDR1 SGHTA, CDR2 FQGNSA. Trimming shortened V by 2 bases and J by 2 bases, and 7 bases separated the two germline ends. There are 14 residues in the CDR3. CDR3 region: CASSLFQGNQPQHF. The CDR3 DNA sequence: TGTGCCAGCAGCTTATTCCAGGGCAATCAGCCCCAGCATTTT.

The chain carries TRBV6-1 and TRBJ2-7; TRBD2 might be the D (5 bases). CDR3 size: 12 residues. Per the germline V gene, CDR1 is MNHNS and CDR2 is SASEGT. The V end was cut by 3 bases, the J end by 4 bases, with 7 bases between. CDR3 sequence (DNA): TGTGCCAGCAGTGATGGCGGGTACGAGCAGTACTTC. Residues: CASSDGGYEQYF.

This chain connects TRBV4-3 to TRBJ1-5, with D perhaps matching TRBD1 (6 bases). Germline lookup yields CDR1 LGHNA and CDR2 YSLEER. The germline V and J ends were trimmed by 0 bases and 3 bases, with 15 bases remaining between them. This CDR3 region has 17 residues. The CDR3 DNA sequence: TGCGCCAGCAGCCAAGATACAGGGCCCTCTCTCAATCAGCCCCAGCATTTT. Amino acids: CASSQDTGPSLNQPQHF.

The V call is TRBV14, the J call TRBJ1-3; D is ambiguous. V was trimmed by 0 bases and J by 5 bases, leaving 8 bases between them. Germline-derived CDR1 and CDR2 are SGHDN and FVKESK. The CDR3 has 14 residues. CDR3 sequence: CASSQDFSRNTIYF. In DNA form, the CDR3 reads TGTGCCAGCAGCCAAGATTTCAGCCGAAACACCATATATTTT.

A few counts support this clone. V usage is TRBV11-3 and J usage is TRBJ1-6; 9 bases agree with TRBD1. In germline, CDR1 is SGHNT, CDR2 YENEEA. After removal of 9 bases from V and 7 bases from J, the junction contained 16 bases not matched to a gene. The CDR3 covers 17 residues. DNA of the CDR3: TGTGCCAGTCCGGGACAGGGTCGAGCGAAGGCAAATTCACCCCTCCACTTT. Its translation is CASPGQGRAKANSPLHF.